This entry is about one T cell receptor beta chain. The target antigen is unknown. This specimen belongs to a study of tumor-infiltrating lymphocytes in localized non-small cell lung cancer. Study-wide background: Some samples were collected after neoadjuvant chemotherapy; smokers, never-smokers and several histologies were included.

Study-level points and caveats: Different pieces of the same tissue were used for each assay. T-cell fraction did not differ between immunotypes IM1 and IM2. Compared with uninvolved lung, tumors showed higher T cell infiltration by TCRbeta sequencing.

V gave up 4 bases and J gave up 9 bases, with 16 bases separating them. CDR3 length: 14 amino acids. Germline assignment: CDR1 LGHNT and CDR2 FRNRAP. Clones were sequenced by immunoSEQ multiplex PCR, and TCRdb holds only the in-frame ones, with some missing. The table records 4,500 to 7,000 clones, 81% of them present only once. The source of this sequence is a human donor with non-small cell lung cancer. Sequenced sample: lung tumor tissue. The rearrangement joins TRBV12-5 to TRBJ2-1, with D maybe TRBD2 (5 bases). The CDR3 bases are TGTGCTAGTGGTTCGGACTCAATCAGGAGTGAGCAGTTCTTC. Its protein product is CASGSDSIRSEQFF.